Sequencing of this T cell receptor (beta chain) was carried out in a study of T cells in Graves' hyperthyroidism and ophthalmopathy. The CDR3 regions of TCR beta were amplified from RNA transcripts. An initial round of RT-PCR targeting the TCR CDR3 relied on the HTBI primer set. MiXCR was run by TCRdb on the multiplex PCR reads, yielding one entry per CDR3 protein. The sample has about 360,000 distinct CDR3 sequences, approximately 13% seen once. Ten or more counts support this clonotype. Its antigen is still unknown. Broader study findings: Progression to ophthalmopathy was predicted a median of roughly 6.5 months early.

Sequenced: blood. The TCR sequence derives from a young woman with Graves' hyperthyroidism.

CDR3 amino acids: CASSQDGTGDEQFF. Written as DNA, the CDR3 is TGTGCCAGCAGCCAAGACGGGACAGGGGATGAGCAGTTCTTC. The genes are TRBV3-1 and TRBJ2-1; the match to TRBD1 covers 10 bases. Germline CDR1 LGHDT, CDR2 YNNKEL (reference sequence). Germline trimming cut 0 bases from V and 8 bases from J; bases unmatched to any gene: 1. CDR3 length equals 14 residues.